The 18 T cell receptor beta chains below were found in one sample sequenced in a study of T cell responses to AZD1222 COVID-19 vaccine. The data were produced by immunoSEQ multiplex PCR, yet TCRdb's version contains in-frame clones alone and is incomplete. The sample yields approximately 120,000 clones, 91% seen once. Sample: peripheral blood, taken on day 0 of AZD1222 vaccination. These receptors came from an adult in good health.

The CDR3, as DNA: TGTGCCAGCAGCGGGCTGTATAACGAGCAGTACTTC. Amino acids: CASSGLYNEQYF. This chain uses TRBV9 with TRBJ2-7, with D unclear. Germline loops: CDR1 SGDLS, CDR2 YYNGEE. Trimming pared 3 bases from V and 5 bases from J, leaving 9 bases between. The CDR3 is 12 amino acids. Together with reference TRBV9 and TRBJ2-7, the CDR3 gives the full variable domain: DSGVTQTPKHLITATGQRVTLRCSPRSGDLSVYWYQQSLDQGLQFLIQYYNGEERAKGNILERFSAQQFPDLHSELNLSSLELGDSALYFCASSGLYNEQYFGPGTRLTVT.

The rearrangement links TRBV19 to TRBJ2-6; D is unclear. This CDR3 is 17 amino acids long. Germline V gene data show CDR1 as LNHDA and CDR2 as SQIVND (reference sequence). V shed 2 bases and J shed 0 bases, with 11 bases lying between them. The CDR3 loop is CASSIWVLSSGANVLTF. The CDR3 nucleotides read TGTGCCAGTAGTATATGGGTACTTAGCTCTGGGGCCAACGTCCTGACTTTC.

This chain links TRBV13 with TRBJ1-5; the D gene is possibly TRBD1 (6 bases). The CDR3 length is 13 residues. V lost 6 bases, J lost 4 bases, and 10 bases lay in between. Germline V gene lookup returns CDR1 PRHDT and CDR2 FYEKMQ (reference sequence). The CDR3 region has the DNA TGTGCCAGCAGTTTCACAGGGAATCAGCCCCAGCATTTT. Encoded protein: CASSFTGNQPQHF.

This clone was recorded a few times. This chain links TRBV18 with TRBJ2-7; D gene uncertain. CDR3 length: 12 residues. The germline gives CDR1 KGHSH, CDR2 LQKENI. V lost 3 bases to trimming and J lost 2 bases, with 5 bases between them. CDR3 protein: CASSPWTYEQYF. CDR3 DNA sequence: TGTGCCAGCTCACCCTGGACCTACGAGCAGTACTTC.

This clone was seen more than once but under ten times. This CDR3 is also generated by other DNA sequences in the sample. This chain connects TRBV30 to TRBJ1-5; unclear D gene. The CDR3 has 13 amino acids. V dropped 1 base and J dropped 1 base, with 5 bases sitting between them. Germline CDR1 is GTSNPN and CDR2 is SVGIG (reference sequence). CDR3 nucleotide sequence: TGTGCCTGGAGTGGTGGGAGCAATCAGCCCCAGCATTTT. Protein sequence: CAWSGGSNQPQHF.

The chain is built from TRBV4-2 and TRBJ2-7; D may be TRBD2 (5 bases). The V gene lost 4 bases and the J gene lost 5 bases, with 12 bases spanning the gap. The germline V gene has CDR1 LGHNA and CDR2 YNFKEQ. The CDR3 is made up of 13 amino acids. CDR3 sequence: CASSLREGNEQYF. The CDR3 region has the DNA TGTGCCAGCAGCCTCCGAGAGGGCAACGAGCAGTACTTC.

This chain links TRBV18 with TRBJ2-1; no firm D call. Germline CDR1 KGHSH, CDR2 LQKENI. There are 17 residues in the CDR3. V lost 1 base and J lost 4, with 17 bases in between. The chain's CDR3 is CASSPLGPTTLYNEQFF. DNA for the CDR3: TGTGCCAGCTCACCACTCGGCCCGACCACTTTATACAATGAGCAGTTCTTC.

This chain connects TRBV2 to TRBJ1-6; no reliable D call. This CDR3 has 14 residues. The V and J ends lost 7 bases and 9 bases respectively, with 16 bases between them. Germline lookup yields CDR1 SNHLY and CDR2 FYNNEI. Here the CDR3 reads CASMVGQAVSPLHF. The CDR3 DNA reads as TGTGCCAGCATGGTTGGTCAGGCGGTTTCACCCCTCCACTTT.

The chain is built from TRBV7-2 and TRBJ2-1, with 7 bases lining up with TRBD1. Trimming took 4 bases from V and 4 from J; bases not matched to a gene: 19. The CDR3 is 19 amino acids. Germline V gives CDR1 SGHTA, CDR2 FQGNSA. The CDR3 coding sequence is TGTGCCAGCAGCTCCCCTACGACCCCCGGACAGGATCAATACAATGAGCAGTTCTTC. It codes for CASSSPTTPGQDQYNEQFF. Complete variable domain (other parts from reference TRBV7-2 and TRBJ2-1): GAGVSQSPSNKVTEKGKDVELRCDPISGHTALYWYRQSLGQGLEFLIYFQGNSAPDKSGLPSDRFSAERTGGSVSTLTIQRTQQEDSAVYLCASSSPTTPGQDQYNEQFFGPGTRLTVL.

J is TRBJ2-3 and V is TRBV5-1; 7 bases are shared with TRBD2. This CDR3 is 17 amino acids long. Germline V gives CDR1 SGHRS, CDR2 YFSETQ. V lost 0 bases, J lost 2 bases, and 9 bases stayed unmatched. The CDR3 sequence is CASSLGLAAFDTDTQYF. DNA for the CDR3: TGCGCCAGCAGCTTGGGGCTAGCGGCCTTCGACACAGATACGCAGTATTTT.

This clone occurred once. This chain connects TRBV14 to TRBJ1-5; D gene ambiguous. V lost 2 bases and J 4 bases, leaving 6 bases between the germline ends. CDR1 and CDR2 (germline): SGHDN, FVKESK. The CDR3 extends over 13 amino acids. CDR3 loop: CASSQYQNQPQHF. Written as DNA, the CDR3 is TGTGCCAGCAGCCAATACCAAAATCAGCCCCAGCATTTT.

The gene calls are TRBV4-2 and TRBJ1-4; a possible D gene is TRBD1 (6 bases). V was trimmed by 0 bases and J by 3 bases, leaving 17 bases between them. The CDR3 has 18 residues. The germline gives CDR1 LGHNA, CDR2 YNFKEQ. For the CDR3, the DNA is TGTGCCAGCAGCCAAGAACCTGTGATGGAGGGGGCTAATGAAAAACTGTTTTTT. Amino acids: CASSQEPVMEGANEKLFF.

This clone was picked up one time. The CDR3 DNA sequence: TGTGCCAGCAGCCCCCGTCGGGGCAGGGCGGCCTACGAGCAGTACTTC. This translates into CASSPRRGRAAYEQYF. This sequence joins TRBV7-9 and TRBJ2-7, with D perhaps TRBD1 or TRBD2 (5 bases each). The CDR3 covers 16 residues. Germline CDR1 is SEHNR and CDR2 is FQNEAQ (reference sequence). Trimming took 5 bases from V and 2 from J, leaving 19 bases between them. Variable domain in full (rest from reference TRBV7-9 and TRBJ2-7): DTGVSQNPRHKITKRGQNVTFRCDPISEHNRLYWYRQTLGQGPEFLTYFQNEAQLEKSRLLSDRFSAERPKGSFSTLEIQRTEQGDSAMYLCASSPRRGRAAYEQYFGPGTRLTVT.

The V call is TRBV10-3, the J call TRBJ2-5; D is unclear. In germline, CDR1 is ENHRY, CDR2 SYGVKD. This CDR3 region has 14 residues. The V gene lost 3 bases and the J gene lost 5 bases, with 13 bases spanning the gap. In DNA form, the CDR3 reads TGTGCCATCAGTGAATCTGGGGTAGGGGAGACCCAGTACTTC. Translated, it gives CAISESGVGETQYF.

This rearrangement joins TRBV7-8 to TRBJ2-6; 9 nucleotides align to TRBD1. This CDR3 is 16 amino acids long. The V segment lost 8 bases and the J segment 2 bases; nucleotides outside the gene matches: 7. The germline V gene encodes CDR1 SGHVS and CDR2 FQNEAQ. CDR3 region: CASHVGTGTGANVLTF. CDR3 in DNA: TGTGCCAGCCACGTCGGGACAGGGACTGGGGCCAACGTCCTGACTTTC.

The gene calls are TRBV12-2 and TRBJ2-3. TRBV12-2 is assigned pseudogene status. This CDR3 region has 16 residues. As DNA, the CDR3 is TGTGCAACCCCGGGACCGACTGAGTCTAGCACAGATACGCAGTATTTT. Amino acid sequence: CATPGPTESSTDTQYF.

This clone showed up just once. This rearrangement joins TRBV7-2 to TRBJ2-2; 7 bases align to TRBD1. Germline CDR1 SGHTA, CDR2 FQGNSA. The CDR3 covers 17 residues. V was pared by 4 bases and J by 1 base, with 9 bases of the junction left unmatched. CDR3 sequence: CASSSSSGQMNTGELFF. In DNA, the CDR3 is TGTGCCAGCAGCTCGTCTTCGGGACAGATGAACACCGGGGAGCTGTTTTTT.

The V gene is TRBV14, the J gene TRBJ2-4, with D perhaps matching TRBD1 (6 bases). With 0 bases removed from V and 1 base from J, the gap between germline ends came to 10 bases. Germline loops: CDR1 SGHDN, CDR2 FVKESK. The CDR3 covers 16 residues. The CDR3: CASSQEGARAKNIQYF. The CDR3 DNA sequence: TGTGCCAGCAGCCAAGAGGGGGCCCGGGCCAAAAACATTCAGTACTTC.